This TCR beta chain was captured in a study of CD8 T cells in ankylosing spondylitis. Library preparation for TCR beta used quantitative 5'-RACE with molecular barcodes. TCRdb fed the 5' RACE reads into MiXCR, producing one record per CDR3 protein. The repertoire holds 210,000 or so distinct CDR3 sequences, with roughly 24% as singletons. Germline V gene data show CDR1 as SGHRS and CDR2 as YFSETQ. This CDR3 contains 13 residues. Study-level results: A motif of 7 to 9 highly homologous TCR beta variants was seen as apparently characteristic of ankylosing spondylitis blood. Reportedly, disease-linked clones are significantly enriched in ankylosing spondylitis patients' matched synovial fluid.

There are many counts of this clonotype. Its antigen is not known. The junction departs from the called germline gene at one end, perhaps through a read error. The source material was blood, either unsorted or a sorted T cell fraction (not recorded which). V and J are TRBV5-1 and TRBJ2-5; possibly TRBD2 for D (5 bases). This sequence was found in a male donor with ankylosing spondylitis or in good health (not recorded which). The CDR3 is CASSLAREETQYF. The CDR3 nucleotides are TGTGCCAGCAGCTTAGCGCGGGAAGAGACCCAGTACTTC. Together with reference TRBV5-1 and TRBJ2-5, the CDR3 gives the full variable domain: KAGVTQTPRYLIKTRGQQVTLSCSPISGHRSVSWYQQTPGQGLQFLFEYFSETQRNKGNFPGRFSGRQFSNSRSEMNVSTLELGDSALYLCASSLAREETQYFGPGTRLLVL.